This T cell receptor beta chain derives from a study of cytomegalovirus exposure and HLA in healthy donors. 13 Jbeta primers and 60 Vbeta primers were used for the PCR. The protocol was immunoSEQ multiplex PCR, while the TCRdb copy is restricted to in-frame clones and leaves out a portion. The data hold 97,000 or so clones, with around four fifths observed a single time. The length of the CDR3 is 12 residues. Germline V CDR1 and CDR2: MNHNS, SASEGT. The germline V and J ends were trimmed by 4 bases and 7 bases, with 10 bases remaining between them. This receptor was taken from a man aged 35 to 55 in good health and CMV-seronegative. What was sequenced was PBMCs. The V gene is TRBV6-1, the J gene TRBJ1-1; a possible D gene is TRBD1 (5 bases). CDR3 DNA sequence: TGTGCCAGCAGTGGGGATCAGGGTGAAGCTTTCTTT. Its protein product is CASSGDQGEAFF.